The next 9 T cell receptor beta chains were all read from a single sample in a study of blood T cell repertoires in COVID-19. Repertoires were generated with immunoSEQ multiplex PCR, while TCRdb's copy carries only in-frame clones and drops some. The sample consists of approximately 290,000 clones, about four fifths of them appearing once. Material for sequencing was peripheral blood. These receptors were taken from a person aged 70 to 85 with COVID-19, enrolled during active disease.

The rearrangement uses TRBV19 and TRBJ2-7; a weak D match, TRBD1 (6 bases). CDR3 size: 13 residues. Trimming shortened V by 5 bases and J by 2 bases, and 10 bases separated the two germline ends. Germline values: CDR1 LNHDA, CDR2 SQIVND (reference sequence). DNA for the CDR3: TGTGCCAGTAGTCCCGGGACACCCTACGAGCAGTACTTC. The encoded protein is CASSPGTPYEQYF.

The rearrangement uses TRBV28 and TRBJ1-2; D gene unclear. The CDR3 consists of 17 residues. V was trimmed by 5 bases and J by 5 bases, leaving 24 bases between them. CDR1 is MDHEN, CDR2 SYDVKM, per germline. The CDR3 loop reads CASSPYDRAQRAYGYTF. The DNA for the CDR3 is TGTGCCAGCAGTCCCTACGACCGGGCGCAGCGGGCGTATGGCTACACCTTC.

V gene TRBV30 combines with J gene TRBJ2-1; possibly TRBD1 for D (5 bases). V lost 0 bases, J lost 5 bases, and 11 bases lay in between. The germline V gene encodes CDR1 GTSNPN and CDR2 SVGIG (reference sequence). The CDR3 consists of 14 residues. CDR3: CAWSVQQGDNEQFF. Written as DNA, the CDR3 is TGTGCCTGGAGTGTACAACAAGGGGACAATGAGCAGTTCTTC.

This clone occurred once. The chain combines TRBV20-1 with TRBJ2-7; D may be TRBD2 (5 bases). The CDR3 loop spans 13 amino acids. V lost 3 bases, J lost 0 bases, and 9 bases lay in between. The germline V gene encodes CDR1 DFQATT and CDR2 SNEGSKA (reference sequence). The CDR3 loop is CSASDGNSYEQYF. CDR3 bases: TGCAGTGCTAGTGACGGGAACTCCTACGAGCAGTACTTC.

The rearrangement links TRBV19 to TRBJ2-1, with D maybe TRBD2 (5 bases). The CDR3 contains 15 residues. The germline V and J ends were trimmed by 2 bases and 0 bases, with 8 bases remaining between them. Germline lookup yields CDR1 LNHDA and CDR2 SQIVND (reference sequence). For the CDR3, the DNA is TGTGCCAGTAGTATAAAAGGGAGCTCCTACAATGAGCAGTTCTTC. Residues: CASSIKGSSYNEQFF.

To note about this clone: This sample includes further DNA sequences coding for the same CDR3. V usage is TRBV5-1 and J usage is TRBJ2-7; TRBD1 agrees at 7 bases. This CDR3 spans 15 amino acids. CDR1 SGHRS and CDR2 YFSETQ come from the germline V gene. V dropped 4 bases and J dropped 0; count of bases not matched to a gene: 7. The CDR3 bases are TGCGCCAGCAGCCTGTTACAGGGGAGCTCCTACGAGCAGTACTTC. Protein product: CASSLLQGSSYEQYF.

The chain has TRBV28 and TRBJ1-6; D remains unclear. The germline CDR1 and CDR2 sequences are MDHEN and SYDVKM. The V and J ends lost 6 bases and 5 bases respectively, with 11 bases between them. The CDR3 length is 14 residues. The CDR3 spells CASRPGNNNSPLHF. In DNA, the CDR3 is TGTGCCAGCAGACCGGGAAACAATAATTCACCCCTCCACTTT.

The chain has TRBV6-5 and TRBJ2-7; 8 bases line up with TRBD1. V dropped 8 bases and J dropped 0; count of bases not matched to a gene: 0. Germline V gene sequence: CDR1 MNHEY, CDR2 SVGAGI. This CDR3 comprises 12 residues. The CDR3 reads CASDRGSYEQYF. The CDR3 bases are TGTGCCAGCGACAGGGGCTCCTACGAGCAGTACTTC.

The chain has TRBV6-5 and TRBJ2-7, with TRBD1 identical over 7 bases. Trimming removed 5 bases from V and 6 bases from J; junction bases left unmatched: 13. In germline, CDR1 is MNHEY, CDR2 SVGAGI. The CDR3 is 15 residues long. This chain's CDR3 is CASSTDRNLGSEQYF. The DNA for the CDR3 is TGTGCCAGCAGTACGGACAGGAACTTAGGTTCCGAGCAGTACTTC.